The rows below give T cell receptor beta chains drawn from one sample of a study of early T cells in non-severe SARS-CoV-2 infection. TCRdb reprocessed the 5' RACE reads with MiXCR, giving one entry per CDR3 protein. The top ten clones hold about 3% of a sample with some 73,000 distinct CDR3 sequences, approximately 12% of them seen once. The sequencing input was whole blood. These TCRs come from an adult who was a healthcare worker with PCR-confirmed SARS-CoV-2 infection or an uninfected control (not recorded which). Both conserved end residues are part of each CDR3. Fields, in order: J gene, clone size, D gene, V gene, CDR3 DNA, CDR3 protein. The D gene is left open where the match is weak. Clone size is stated in some rows and not others, as once, few, many or a class when expanded.

J: TRBJ2-1; size: -; D: -; V: TRBV6-5; DNA: TGTGCCAGCAGGAATTACAATGAGCAGTTCTTC; CDR3: CASRNYNEQFF
J: TRBJ1-1; size: few; D: -; V: TRBV28; DNA: TGTGCCAGCAGCCCCGGCGCCCCACCGACTGAAGCTTTCTTT; CDR3: CASSPGAPPTEAFF
J: TRBJ2-1; size: -; D: -; V: TRBV5-6; DNA: TGTGCCAGCAGTCGTGAGGGCCTCGGTGAGCAGTTCTTC; CDR3: CASSREGLGEQFF
J: TRBJ1-2; size: few; D: -; V: TRBV28; DNA: TGTGCCAGCCTTGAAGGAGGGGATAACTATGGCTACACCTTC; CDR3: CASLEGGDNYGYTF
J: TRBJ1-1; size: few; D: TRBD1; V: TRBV5-3; DNA: TGTGCCAGAAGCGATGACAGGGGCTGCGCCCAAGCTTTCTTT; CDR3: CARSDDRGCAQAFF
J: TRBJ1-6; size: many; D: -; V: TRBV28; DNA: TGTGCCAGCAGTTTACCCGGACATTCACGCTCACCCCTCCACTTT; CDR3: CASSLPGHSRSPLHF
J: TRBJ1-4; size: few; D: -; V: TRBV2; DNA: TGTGCCAGTCTGGTCCTGGAGGGTGAAAAACTGTTTTTT; CDR3: CASLVLEGEKLFF
J: TRBJ2-5; size: many; D: -; V: TRBV5-1; DNA: TGCGCCAGCAGCTTAAAGGGGGGGGAGACCCAGTACTTC; CDR3: CASSLKGGETQYF
J: TRBJ2-7; size: few; D: -; V: TRBV6-5; DNA: TGTGCCAGCAGGGCACCGGACGGGAGCAACGAGCAGTACTTC; CDR3: CASRAPDGSNEQYF
J: TRBJ2-5; size: -; D: -; V: TRBV7-2; DNA: TGTGCCAGCAGCCGGGATTGGCTGGAGACCCAGTACTTC; CDR3: CASSRDWLETQYF
J: TRBJ2-1; size: once; D: -; V: TRBV3-1; DNA: TGTGCCAGCAGCCAACAGCTAGCGCCCAGCTCCTACAATGAGCAGTTCTTC; CDR3: CASSQQLAPSSYNEQFF
J: TRBJ1-1; size: many; D: -; V: TRBV27; DNA: TGTGCCAGCAGTCGTCAAGGCTCTCGCGCTGAAGCTTTCTTT; CDR3: CASSRQGSRAEAFF
J: TRBJ2-7; size: -; D: -; V: TRBV5-1; DNA: TGCGCCAGCAGCGCTACCGGGCTTAAATCCTACGAGCAGTACTTC; CDR3: CASSATGLKSYEQYF
J: TRBJ1-1; size: few; D: -; V: TRBV20-1; DNA: TGCAGTGCAGGGACGGCGCCCGAAGCTTTCTTT; CDR3: CSAGTAPEAFF
J: TRBJ1-5; size: few; D: -; V: TRBV24-1; DNA: TGTGCCACCAGTGATTTTGGGGATCAGCCCCAGCATTTT; CDR3: CATSDFGDQPQHF
J: TRBJ2-7; size: -; D: TRBD1; V: TRBV14; DNA: TGTGCCAGCAGCTCCTGGACAGGTTCCTACGAGCAGTACTTC; CDR3: CASSSWTGSYEQYF
J: TRBJ1-1; size: -; D: TRBD1; V: TRBV28; DNA: TGTGCCAGCAGTTTATATACCCCCATGGACAGGGCCGAAGCTTTCTTT; CDR3: CASSLYTPMDRAEAFF
J: TRBJ2-7; size: few; D: -; V: TRBV6-6; DNA: TGTGCCAGCAGTTACAACCTCTGGGGAGTAAGGGACTACGAGCAGTACTTC; CDR3: CASSYNLWGVRDYEQYF
J: TRBJ2-1; size: few; D: -; V: TRBV18; DNA: TGTGCCAGCTCACCACCGGGCATTCACAATGAGCAGTTCTTC; CDR3: CASSPPGIHNEQFF
J: TRBJ2-1; size: few; D: TRBD2; V: TRBV5-1; DNA: TGCGCCAGCAGCGCCGGACTAGCGGGAGGGCAGGGTGAGCAGTTCTTC; CDR3: CASSAGLAGGQGEQFF
J: TRBJ1-5; size: many; D: -; V: TRBV4-1; DNA: TGCGCCAGCAGCCAAAGAATCTATTCGGACGGTGATCAGCCCCAGCATTTT; CDR3: CASSQRIYSDGDQPQHF
J: TRBJ2-4; size: -; D: -; V: TRBV28; DNA: TGTGCCAGCACGGGTAAAACTAGTCACATTCAGTACTTC; CDR3: CASTGKTSHIQYF
J: TRBJ1-1; size: -; D: -; V: TRBV29-1; DNA: TGCAGCGCCACGGGACCGAACACTGAAGCTTTCTTT; CDR3: CSATGPNTEAFF
J: TRBJ2-5; size: -; D: TRBD1; V: TRBV28; DNA: TGTGCCAGCAGTCCCACAGGGGGACAAGAGACCCAGTACTTC; CDR3: CASSPTGGQETQYF
J: TRBJ1-3; size: -; D: -; V: TRBV20-1; DNA: TGCAGTGCTAGCTCGTTCGGTGGAAACACCATATATTTT; CDR3: CSASSFGGNTIYF
J: TRBJ1-1; size: few; D: -; V: TRBV25-1; DNA: TGTGCCAGCAGTGAATTTGGGGGGGAAGTATACACTGAAGCTTTCTTT; CDR3: CASSEFGGEVYTEAFF
J: TRBJ1-6; size: many; D: -; V: TRBV20-1; DNA: TGCAGTGCTAGTAGCCCCCAGAATTCACCCCTCCACTTT; CDR3: CSASSPQNSPLHF
J: TRBJ1-2; size: -; D: -; V: TRBV24-1; DNA: TGTGCCACCAGTGATTTGGGCAGGGATTATGGCTACACCTTC; CDR3: CATSDLGRDYGYTF
J: TRBJ2-1; size: many; D: TRBD2; V: TRBV7-9; DNA: TGTGCCAGCAGCTTAATGACTAGCGGCCAAGAGCAGTTCTTC; CDR3: CASSLMTSGQEQFF
J: TRBJ2-7; size: many; D: -; V: TRBV20-1; DNA: TGCAGTGCTAGGTTCCTCGAAGGCGAGCAGTACTTC; CDR3: CSARFLEGEQYF
J: TRBJ2-3; size: many; D: -; V: TRBV30; DNA: TGTGCCTGGAGCGGGGTAGCCCCTGACACAGATACGCAGTATTTT; CDR3: CAWSGVAPDTDTQYF
J: TRBJ2-7; size: few; D: -; V: TRBV28; DNA: TGTGCCACCGGGACTTCCTCCTACGAGCAGTACTTC; CDR3: CATGTSSYEQYF
J: TRBJ2-2; size: many; D: -; V: TRBV30; DNA: TGTGCCTGGACTGGACAGTTCACCGGGGAGCTGTTTTTT; CDR3: CAWTGQFTGELFF
J: TRBJ2-3; size: few; D: TRBD2; V: TRBV5-6; DNA: TGTGCCAGCAGCTTGGTAGCGGGAGGAAGCACAGATACGCAGTATTTT; CDR3: CASSLVAGGSTDTQYF
J: TRBJ1-2; size: many; D: TRBD1; V: TRBV6-5; DNA: TGTGCCAGCAGCCCAAAGACAGGGTTAAACTCTAACTATGGCTACACCTTC; CDR3: CASSPKTGLNSNYGYTF
J: TRBJ2-1; size: many; D: TRBD2; V: TRBV6-6; DNA: TGTGCCAGCAGTTATCTTAGCGGGAGTGGTAATGAGCAGTTCTTC; CDR3: CASSYLSGSGNEQFF
J: TRBJ1-5; size: many; D: TRBD1; V: TRBV28; DNA: TGTGCCAGCAGTACCCGAACAGGGGTCAATCAGCCCCAGCATTTT; CDR3: CASSTRTGVNQPQHF
J: TRBJ2-7; size: few; D: -; V: TRBV28; DNA: TGTGCCAGCAGTGCCCGGAGAGAGCAGTACTTC; CDR3: CASSARREQYF
J: TRBJ1-6; size: -; D: TRBD1; V: TRBV27; DNA: TGTGCCTCCCGGGACAGGGTTACACCCCTCCACTTT; CDR3: CASRDRVTPLHF
J: TRBJ1-5; size: few; D: TRBD1; V: TRBV6-1; DNA: TGTGCCAGCAGTTCTACAGGGGGAGGACAGCCCCAGCATTTT; CDR3: CASSSTGGGQPQHF
J: TRBJ2-1; size: many; D: -; V: TRBV7-6; DNA: TGTGCCAGCAGCCCATTCCAGGGTAATGAGCAGTTCTTC; CDR3: CASSPFQGNEQFF
J: TRBJ2-3; size: -; D: -; V: TRBV4-1; DNA: TGCGCCAGCAGCCTCCCCCGTGCGGATACGCAGTATTTT; CDR3: CASSLPRADTQYF
J: TRBJ2-2; size: -; D: -; V: TRBV25-1; DNA: TGTGCCAGCAGTCAACAGGGTAACTGGAGCACCGGGGAGCTGTTTTTT; CDR3: CASSQQGNWSTGELFF
J: TRBJ2-3; size: few; D: TRBD2; V: TRBV20-1; DNA: TGCAGTGTCGCGACTAGCGGGAGTTTCACAGATACGCAGTATTTT; CDR3: CSVATSGSFTDTQYF
J: TRBJ2-1; size: -; D: -; V: TRBV12-5; DNA: TGTGCTAGTGCATCGCACCCCGGGGAGGTTACTGAGCAGTTCTTC; CDR3: CASASHPGEVTEQFF